These T cell receptor beta chains were read from a single sample in a study of vaccination and CD4 T cells after COVID-19. TCRdb fed the PCR reads into MiXCR, producing one record per CDR3 protein. Of 9,500 to 14,000 distinct CDR3 sequences in the sample, about 40% were seen once. Their specific antigens are unknown. The specimen was CD4+ T cells from blood, cultured in vitro. Receptors originate from a human donor in good health. Both conserved end residues are part of each CDR3. The D gene is left open where the match is weak. Clone size is not always given. Where it is, it says once, few, many or a class for expanded clones.

CDR3 protein: CASSAQSGNYGYTF
CDR3 DNA: TGTGCCAGCAGTGCCCAATCGGGGAACTATGGCTACACCTTC
clone size: NA
J gene: TRBJ1-2
V gene: TRBV2
D gene: NA

CDR3 protein: CASGTSGTDTQYF
CDR3 DNA: TGTGCCAGCGGGACTAGCGGCACAGATACGCAGTATTTT
clone size: NA
J gene: TRBJ2-3
V gene: TRBV6-1
D gene: TRBD2

CDR3 protein: CATGVPSGSSETQYF
CDR3 DNA: TGTGCCACCGGAGTCCCTAGCGGGAGTTCTGAGACCCAGTACTTC
clone size: few
J gene: TRBJ2-5
V gene: TRBV24-1
D gene: TRBD2

CDR3 protein: CASSPQGTGELFF
CDR3 DNA: TGTGCCAGCAGCCCACAGGGTACCGGGGAGCTGTTTTTT
clone size: medium-sized
J gene: TRBJ2-2
V gene: TRBV7-9
D gene: NA

CDR3 protein: CASSPGPDLNTEAFF
CDR3 DNA: TGTGCCAGCAGCCCCGGGCCGGACCTGAACACTGAAGCTTTCTTT
clone size: NA
J gene: TRBJ1-1
V gene: TRBV9
D gene: NA

CDR3 protein: CASSSGLTETQYF
CDR3 DNA: TGCGCCAGCAGCTCGGGACTAACAGAGACCCAGTACTTC
clone size: NA
J gene: TRBJ2-5
V gene: TRBV5-1
D gene: TRBD2

CDR3 protein: CASSIFSSKGGAFF
CDR3 DNA: TGTGCCAGTAGTATCTTCTCCAGCAAAGGGGGAGCTTTCTTT
clone size: few
J gene: TRBJ1-1
V gene: TRBV19
D gene: NA

CDR3 protein: CASSLGPGTDTQYF
CDR3 DNA: TGTGCCAGCAGCTTAGGTCCGGGCACAGATACGCAGTATTTT
clone size: NA
J gene: TRBJ2-3
V gene: TRBV11-3
D gene: NA

CDR3 protein: CSARDRGLTYEQYF
CDR3 DNA: TGCAGTGCTAGAGACAGGGGGCTAACCTACGAGCAGTACTTC
clone size: NA
J gene: TRBJ2-7
V gene: TRBV20-1
D gene: TRBD1

CDR3 protein: CASSEVGGGWYEQYF
CDR3 DNA: TGTGCCAGCAGTGAAGTTGGTGGGGGCTGGTACGAGCAGTACTTC
clone size: NA
J gene: TRBJ2-7
V gene: TRBV6-1
D gene: NA

CDR3 protein: CASSPGQGGPEAFF
CDR3 DNA: TGTGCCAGCAGCCCGGGACAGGGGGGTCCTGAAGCTTTCTTT
clone size: NA
J gene: TRBJ1-1
V gene: TRBV11-2
D gene: TRBD1

CDR3 protein: CASSWDSRGYTF
CDR3 DNA: TGTGCCAGCAGCTGGGACTCGAGGGGCTACACCTTC
clone size: few
J gene: TRBJ1-2
V gene: TRBV7-8
D gene: NA

CDR3 protein: CSAIQWTSGRGRETQYF
CDR3 DNA: TGCAGTGCTATCCAATGGACTAGCGGGAGGGGGAGGGAGACCCAGTACTTC
clone size: NA
J gene: TRBJ2-5
V gene: TRBV20-1
D gene: TRBD2

CDR3 protein: CASSSGLGEGYTF
CDR3 DNA: TGTGCCAGCAGCTCCGGGCTGGGTGAGGGCTACACCTTC
clone size: NA
J gene: TRBJ1-2
V gene: TRBV7-3
D gene: NA

CDR3 protein: CASDREVGTDTQYF
CDR3 DNA: TGTGCCAGCGACAGGGAAGTGGGTACAGATACGCAGTATTTT
clone size: NA
J gene: TRBJ2-3
V gene: TRBV21-1
D gene: NA

CDR3 protein: CASRPSADLSYNEQFF
CDR3 DNA: TGTGCCAGCCGTCCCTCGGCGGATCTATCGTACAATGAGCAGTTCTTC
clone size: NA
J gene: TRBJ2-1
V gene: TRBV5-8
D gene: NA

CDR3 protein: CSAGQALGEQYF
CDR3 DNA: TGCAGTGCGGGACAGGCGCTTGGGGAGCAGTACTTC
clone size: NA
J gene: TRBJ2-7
V gene: TRBV20-1
D gene: TRBD1

CDR3 protein: CASSLLGGPQYF
CDR3 DNA: TGTGCCAGCAGCTTATTGGGCGGGCCTCAGTACTTC
clone size: NA
J gene: TRBJ2-7
V gene: TRBV7-2
D gene: NA

CDR3 protein: CASSLEPGQPYEQYF
CDR3 DNA: TGTGCCAGCAGCTTAGAACCGGGACAGCCCTACGAGCAGTACTTC
clone size: few
J gene: TRBJ2-7
V gene: TRBV7-2
D gene: TRBD1

CDR3 protein: CASSRGQGMYGYTF
CDR3 DNA: TGCGCCAGCAGCCGCGGACAGGGCATGTATGGCTACACCTTC
clone size: NA
J gene: TRBJ1-2
V gene: TRBV5-1
D gene: TRBD1

CDR3 protein: CASSLQPGLFQETQYF
CDR3 DNA: TGTGCCAGCAGCTTACAACCGGGACTCTTCCAAGAGACCCAGTACTTC
clone size: NA
J gene: TRBJ2-5
V gene: TRBV7-6
D gene: NA

CDR3 protein: CASSTPGHGGYTF
CDR3 DNA: TGCGCCAGCAGCACACCGGGACATGGCGGCTACACCTTC
clone size: once
J gene: TRBJ1-2
V gene: TRBV5-1
D gene: NA

CDR3 protein: CSALWVNYGYTF
CDR3 DNA: TGCAGTGCCCTTTGGGTGAACTATGGCTACACCTTC
clone size: NA
J gene: TRBJ1-2
V gene: TRBV20-1
D gene: NA

CDR3 protein: CASSSQRGHEQYF
CDR3 DNA: TGTGCCAGCAGCTCACAAAGAGGCCACGAGCAGTACTTC
clone size: NA
J gene: TRBJ2-7
V gene: TRBV7-2
D gene: NA

CDR3 protein: CASSLVGSSYNEQFF
CDR3 DNA: TGTGCCAGCAGCTTAGTCGGGAGCTCCTACAATGAGCAGTTCTTC
clone size: NA
J gene: TRBJ2-1
V gene: TRBV7-2
D gene: NA

CDR3 protein: CSASDRGYGGYTF
CDR3 DNA: TGCAGTGCTTCCGACAGGGGTTATGGTGGCTACACCTTC
clone size: few
J gene: TRBJ1-2
V gene: TRBV20-1
D gene: TRBD1

CDR3 protein: CASSLRSLPASYNEQFF
CDR3 DNA: TGTGCCAGCAGCTTAAGGTCCCTTCCGGCGTCCTACAATGAGCAGTTCTTC
clone size: few
J gene: TRBJ2-1
V gene: TRBV7-3
D gene: NA

CDR3 protein: CSARDLDEGDTGELFF
CDR3 DNA: TGCAGTGCTAGAGACCTGGACGAGGGGGACACCGGGGAGCTGTTTTTT
clone size: NA
J gene: TRBJ2-2
V gene: TRBV20-1
D gene: NA

CDR3 protein: CASSENGQGGDTQYF
CDR3 DNA: TGTGCCAGCAGTGAAAACGGGCAAGGAGGAGATACGCAGTATTTT
clone size: NA
J gene: TRBJ2-3
V gene: TRBV2
D gene: NA

CDR3 protein: CASSLITGSSSYEQYF
CDR3 DNA: TGTGCCAGCAGCTTAATAACGGGTTCGAGCTCCTACGAGCAGTACTTC
clone size: NA
J gene: TRBJ2-7
V gene: TRBV7-2
D gene: NA

CDR3 protein: CASSESRRSSTDTQYF
CDR3 DNA: TGCGCCAGCAGTGAGTCGCGGAGATCGAGCACAGATACGCAGTATTTT
clone size: NA
J gene: TRBJ2-3
V gene: TRBV10-1
D gene: NA

CDR3 protein: CASSWEQRLWREGPYNEQFF
CDR3 DNA: TGTGCCAGCAGTTGGGAACAGCGCCTGTGGCGGGAGGGCCCCTACAATGAGCAGTTCTTC
clone size: NA
J gene: TRBJ2-1
V gene: TRBV6-2/TRBV6-3
D gene: TRBD2

CDR3 protein: CASGQPNTGELFF
CDR3 DNA: TGTGCCAGCGGACAGCCGAACACCGGGGAGCTGTTTTTT
clone size: NA
J gene: TRBJ2-2
V gene: TRBV28
D gene: NA

CDR3 protein: CAISDSTDSTGELFF
CDR3 DNA: TGTGCCATCAGTGACTCGACGGACAGTACCGGGGAGCTGTTTTTT
clone size: NA
J gene: TRBJ2-2
V gene: TRBV10-3
D gene: NA

CDR3 protein: CSASGGLALSSYEQYF
CDR3 DNA: TGCAGTGCTAGCGGGGGACTAGCGTTAAGCTCCTACGAGCAGTACTTC
clone size: medium-sized
J gene: TRBJ2-7
V gene: TRBV20-1
D gene: TRBD2

CDR3 protein: CASSEGMGNQPQHF
CDR3 DNA: TGTGCCAGCAGTGAAGGGATGGGGAATCAGCCCCAGCATTTT
clone size: few
J gene: TRBJ1-5
V gene: TRBV6-1
D gene: NA

CDR3 protein: CASSYQTGTGGNEQYF
CDR3 DNA: TGTGCCAGCAGTTATCAGACCGGGACAGGGGGTAACGAGCAGTACTTC
clone size: few
J gene: TRBJ2-7
V gene: TRBV6-2/TRBV6-3
D gene: TRBD1

CDR3 protein: CASSRTGETGELFF
CDR3 DNA: TGTGCCAGCAGCCGGACAGGGGAAACCGGGGAGCTGTTTTTT
clone size: few
J gene: TRBJ2-2
V gene: TRBV7-9
D gene: TRBD1

CDR3 protein: CASSLPSPGDEQYF
CDR3 DNA: TGCGCCAGCAGCTTGCCCAGTCCGGGGGACGAGCAGTACTTC
clone size: NA
J gene: TRBJ2-7
V gene: TRBV5-1
D gene: NA

CDR3 protein: CASSTGARAETQYF
CDR3 DNA: TGCGCCAGCAGTACGGGAGCTCGTGCAGAGACCCAGTACTTC
clone size: NA
J gene: TRBJ2-5
V gene: TRBV5-1
D gene: NA

CDR3 protein: CATLGTNYGYTF
CDR3 DNA: TGTGCCACGCTAGGGACCAACTATGGCTACACCTTC
clone size: large
J gene: TRBJ1-2
V gene: TRBV10-3
D gene: NA

CDR3 protein: CASSLPTSGNTIYF
CDR3 DNA: TGTGCCAGCAGTTTACCAACCTCTGGAAACACCATATATTTT
clone size: NA
J gene: TRBJ1-3
V gene: TRBV28
D gene: NA

CDR3 protein: CASSRPGQHNQPQHF
CDR3 DNA: TGTGCCAGCAGTAGACCGGGACAACACAATCAGCCCCAGCATTTT
clone size: medium-sized
J gene: TRBJ1-5
V gene: TRBV6-2/TRBV6-3
D gene: NA

CDR3 protein: CASRPRGDNEQFF
CDR3 DNA: TGTGCCAGCAGGCCTCGGGGAGACAATGAGCAGTTCTTC
clone size: NA
J gene: TRBJ2-1
V gene: TRBV12-3/TRBV12-4
D gene: NA

CDR3 protein: CASSPETSNYGYTF
CDR3 DNA: TGTGCCAGCTCGCCTGAAACGTCGAACTATGGCTACACCTTC
clone size: NA
J gene: TRBJ1-2
V gene: TRBV7-9
D gene: NA

CDR3 protein: CASSLGTGELFF
CDR3 DNA: TGTGCCAGCAGTTTAGGCACCGGGGAGCTGTTTTTT
clone size: few
J gene: TRBJ2-2
V gene: TRBV28
D gene: NA